The 10 T cell receptor beta chains reported below all come from one sample, sequenced in a study of human T cells and chemical hapten exposure. The time point here: healthy volunteer bleed at 6 weeks. Before extraction, the whole blood was not fractionated, and total RNA was taken from it. MiXCR, run by TCRdb on the RACE reads, gives a single entry per CDR3 protein. The sample holds 65,000 to 95,000 distinct CDR3 sequences, about 8.6% seen once. Sequenced material: whole blood. Receptors were obtained from a female donor in good health. Some clones in this sample may be carry-over from other donors' samples.

Turning to this clonotype: This clone may be a read error of a much larger clone one base away. The rearrangement links TRBV20-1 to TRBJ2-5; 13 positions agree with TRBD2. Germline V gives CDR1 DFQATT, CDR2 SNEGSKA (reference sequence). The length of the CDR3 is 15 residues. Trimming at V came to 7 bases and at J to 7 bases, leaving 12 bases not matched to a gene. The CDR3 DNA follows: TGCAGTGTTACTGGACTAGCGGGGGCGACGGGGACCCAGTACTTC. Encoded protein: CSVTGLAGATGTQYF.

This clonotype was counted between two and nine times. The chain uses TRBV18 and TRBJ1-3; a possible D gene is TRBD1 (5 bases). CDR1 is KGHSH, CDR2 LQKENI, per germline. Trimming stripped 4 bases from V and 4 bases from J, with 17 bases between. This CDR3 spans 16 amino acids. Here the CDR3 reads CASSQGPWDGGNTIYF. CDR3 DNA sequence: TGTGCCAGCTCACAAGGCCCTTGGGACGGAGGAAACACCATATATTTT.

This clonotype was seen only a few times. The rearrangement joins TRBV2 to TRBJ2-2; D is perhaps TRBD2 (5 bases). The CDR3 loop spans 13 amino acids. The germline V gene has CDR1 SNHLY and CDR2 FYNNEI. V lost 5 bases, J lost 7 bases, and 11 bases lay in between. CDR3 residues: CASSPEGNGELFF. The CDR3 DNA reads as TGTGCCAGCAGTCCCGAGGGTAACGGGGAGCTGTTTTTT.

As to this clonotype: A junction end diverges from the germline sequence, so it may reflect a read error. This sequence joins TRBV7-2 and TRBJ2-7; the match to TRBD2 covers 10 bases. This CDR3 comprises 15 residues. Germline V gene data show CDR1 as SGHTA and CDR2 as FQGNSA. In DNA form, the CDR3 reads TGTGTCAGCAGCTATAGCGGGGGGCCACCCTACGAGCAGTACTTC. Residues: CVSSYSGGPPYEQYF.

The chain couples TRBV6-5 to TRBJ2-2; 9 bases fit TRBD1. After removal of 6 bases from V and 1 base from J, the junction contained 9 bases not matched to a gene. The CDR3 has 17 residues. In germline, CDR1 is MNHEY, CDR2 SVGAGI. CDR3 DNA: TGTGCCAGCAGCCGGGACAGGGAATTGGAGAACACCGGGGAGCTGTTTTTT. Residues: CASSRDRELENTGELFF.

This clonotype has a count of ten or more. This chain connects TRBV13 to TRBJ2-7; the D gene could be TRBD1 or TRBD2 (5 bases each). Trimming took off 5 bases at V and 5 bases at J, with 13 bases between the two ends. Germline V gene data show CDR1 as PRHDT and CDR2 as FYEKMQ (reference sequence). The CDR3 spans 13 residues. Here the CDR3 reads CASSLRVGDEQYF. CDR3 in DNA: TGTGCCAGCAGCCTTCGAGTGGGGGACGAGCAGTACTTC.

This clonotype was seen repeatedly, ten times or more. The CDR3 sequence: CASSQVTGSGYTF. In DNA, the CDR3 is TGTGCCAGCAGCCAAGTAACCGGTAGTGGCTACACCTTC. This sequence joins TRBV3-1 and TRBJ1-2; D unresolved. CDR3 size: 13 residues. Germline V gene sequence: CDR1 LGHDT, CDR2 YNNKEL (reference sequence). V lost 1 base, J lost 7 bases, and 10 bases lay in between.

In its sample, this clonotype was seen a few times. In nucleotides, the CDR3 is TGTGCCAGTAGTATAGCGCGGGGCGACTATGGCTACACCTTC. Protein product: CASSIARGDYGYTF. V and J are TRBV19 and TRBJ1-2, with D tentatively TRBD1 (5 bases). Germline CDR1 is LNHDA and CDR2 is SQIVND (reference sequence). The V gene lost 1 base and the J gene lost 3 bases, with 9 bases spanning the gap. This CDR3 is built from 14 residues.

This clonotype has only a few counts. The genes are TRBV12-3 or TRBV12-4 and TRBJ1-1; TRBD1 agrees at 8 bases. With 3 bases clipped from V and 7 bases from J, the junction kept 19 bases outside the gene matches. This CDR3 spans 18 amino acids. The CDR3 is CASSFSRTGSGVVHEAFF. The CDR3 nucleotides are TGTGCCAGCAGTTTTTCGCGGACAGGGTCAGGGGTTGTACATGAAGCTTTCTTT.

The chain couples TRBV5-1 to TRBJ2-7; 9 nucleotides align to TRBD1. The germline V gene has CDR1 SGHRS and CDR2 YFSETQ. J lost 0 bases, V lost 4 bases, and 5 bases had no gene match. This CDR3 is built from 15 residues. CDR3 sequence reads: CASSQGQGGSYEQYF. In nucleotides, the CDR3 is TGCGCCAGCAGCCAGGGACAGGGTGGCTCCTACGAGCAGTACTTC.